The source of this T cell receptor (beta chain) is a study of beta chain features in type 1 diabetes. Study details: Over all samples combined, some 110 million sorted cells were examined. Findings and limits, study-wide: Shorter TCRB CDR3s, moderately but significantly so, were found in Type 1 diabetes patients in all four CD4+ subsets.

Worth noting for this clone: Its antigen is unknown.

One heparinised blood draw, averaging about 120 mL, came from each donor. V shed 4 bases and J 5 bases; nucleotides not matched to a gene: 6. CDR1 and CDR2 from the germline V gene are SGHNT and YYREEE (reference sequence). The CDR3 has 15 residues. Expressed TCRB transcripts got sequenced, as all isolated RNA was reverse transcribed. Produced via immunoSEQ multiplex PCR; TCRdb's table is partial and in-frame only. The sample holds under 250,000 clones, 25% to 30% seen once. Sample: central memory CD4+ T cells from blood. The source is a man aged 25 to 40 in good health. The chain uses TRBV5-4 and TRBJ2-4; 10 positions match TRBD2. CDR3 residues: CASSALTSGENIQYF. Here the CDR3 DNA reads TGTGCCAGCAGCGCCCTAACTAGCGGGGAAAACATTCAGTACTTC.